Below, one TCR beta chain is given with its context. Its matching antigen is unknown. The data stem from a study of T cell responses to AZD1222 COVID-19 vaccine. The CDR3 spans 15 residues. Germline-derived CDR1 and CDR2 are LNHDA and SQIVND (reference sequence). V shed 5 bases and J 4 bases; nucleotides not matched to a gene: 7. The assay was immunoSEQ multiplex PCR, and TCRdb's table has in-frame clones only and misses some. The table lists about 92,000 clones, 85% to 90% of them singletons. Study observations and caveats: Spike-specific TCRs gained breadth and depth after people received two AZD1222 doses. Reportedly, nearly half the spike-specific TCRs target unmutated variant regions.

Sequencing used peripheral blood, obtained on day 0 of AZD1222 vaccination. The receptor comes from an adult in good health. The chain links TRBV19 to TRBJ1-4, with TRBD1 matching 7 bases. The CDR3 DNA follows: TGTGCCAGTAGTCCAGGGACAGTCCTTAATGAAAAACTGTTTTTT. Its protein product is CASSPGTVLNEKLFF.